The present entry profiles one T cell receptor (beta chain) with its context. Per the study methods: Reference gene primers were amplified, and this amplification served to estimate nucleated cell counts. Some clones are missing from TCRdb's copy, which holds only in-frame ones; the method was immunoSEQ multiplex PCR. The DNA gave D and trimming, while V, J and clone size come from that table. Seen here are tens of thousands of clones, roughly 85% observed once, and the top ten hold more than 25%. The data were obtained in a study of blood T cell repertoires in COVID-19. At the level of the study: Specimens from acute and convalescent COVID-19 originated in the United States, Italy and Spain. From T cells, B-cell-depleted T cells, or PBMCs came the material, which was cDNA or gDNA.

The receptor was derived from a man aged 55 to 70 with active or convalescent COVID-19. Sequencing was carried out using peripheral blood.

CDR3 nucleotide sequence: TGTGCCAGTAGTACGACAGGGGGCCACGAGACCCAGTACTTC. Its translation is CASSTTGGHETQYF. This sequence joins TRBV19 and TRBJ2-5; 10 nucleotides match TRBD1. The J segment lost 5 bases and the V segment lost 4 bases, leaving 4 bases of the junction unmatched. CDR1 is LNHDA, CDR2 SQIVND, per germline (reference sequence). The CDR3 loop spans 14 amino acids.